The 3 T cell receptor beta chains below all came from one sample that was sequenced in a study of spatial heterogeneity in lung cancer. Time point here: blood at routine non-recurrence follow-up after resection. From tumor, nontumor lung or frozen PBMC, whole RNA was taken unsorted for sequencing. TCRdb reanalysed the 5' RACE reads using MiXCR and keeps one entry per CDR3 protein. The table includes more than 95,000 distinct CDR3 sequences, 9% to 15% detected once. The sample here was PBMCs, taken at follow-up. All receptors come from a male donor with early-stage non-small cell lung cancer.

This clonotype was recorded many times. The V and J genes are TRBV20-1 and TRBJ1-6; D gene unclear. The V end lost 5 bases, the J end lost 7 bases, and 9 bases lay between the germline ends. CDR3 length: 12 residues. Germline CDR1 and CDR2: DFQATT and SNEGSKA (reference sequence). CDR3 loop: CSAPDGNSPLHF. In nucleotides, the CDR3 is TGCAGTGCTCCGGACGGAAATTCACCCCTCCACTTT.

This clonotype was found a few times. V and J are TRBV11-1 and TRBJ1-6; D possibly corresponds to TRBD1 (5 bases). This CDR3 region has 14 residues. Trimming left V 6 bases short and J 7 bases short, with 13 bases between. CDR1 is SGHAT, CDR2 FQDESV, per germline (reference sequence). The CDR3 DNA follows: TGTGCCAGCAGACCTACGGCAGGGAATTCACCCCTCCACTTT. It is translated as CASRPTAGNSPLHF.

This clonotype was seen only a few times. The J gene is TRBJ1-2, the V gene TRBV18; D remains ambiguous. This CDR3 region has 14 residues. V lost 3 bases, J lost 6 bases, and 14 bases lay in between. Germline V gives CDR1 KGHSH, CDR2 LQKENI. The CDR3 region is CASSPAQGSDGYTF. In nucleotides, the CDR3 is TGTGCCAGCTCACCTGCTCAAGGGAGTGATGGCTACACCTTC.